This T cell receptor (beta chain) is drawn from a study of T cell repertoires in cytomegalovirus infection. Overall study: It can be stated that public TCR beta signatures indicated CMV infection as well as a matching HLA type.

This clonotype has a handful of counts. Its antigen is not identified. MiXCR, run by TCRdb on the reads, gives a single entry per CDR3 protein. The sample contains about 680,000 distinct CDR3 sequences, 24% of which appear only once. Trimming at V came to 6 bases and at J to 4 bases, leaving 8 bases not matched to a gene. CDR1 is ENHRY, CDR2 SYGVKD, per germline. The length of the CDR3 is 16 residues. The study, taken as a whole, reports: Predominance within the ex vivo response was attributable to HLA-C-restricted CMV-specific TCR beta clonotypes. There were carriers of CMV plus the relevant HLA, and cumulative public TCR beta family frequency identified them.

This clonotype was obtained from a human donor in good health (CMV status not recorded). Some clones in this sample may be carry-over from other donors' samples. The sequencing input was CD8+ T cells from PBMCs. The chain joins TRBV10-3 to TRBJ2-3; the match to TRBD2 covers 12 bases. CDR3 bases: TGTGCCATCAGGAAAATGACTAGCGGGGGCTCAGATACGCAGTATTTT. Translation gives CAIRKMTSGGSDTQYF.